A single sample is the source of the 26 T cell receptor beta chains below, sequenced in a study of PD-L1 blockade in urothelial cancer. The time point is: peripheral blood 6 weeks after treatment start. Here immunoSEQ multiplex PCR was the method, and the copy in TCRdb shows in-frame clones only, minus some. The sample records about 91,000 clones, over 65% being singletons. The source material was PBMCs, sampled around atezolizumab (anti-PD-L1) treatment. These receptors were obtained from a man in his 70s with urothelial cancer.

The chain recombines TRBV5-5 with TRBJ2-5; perhaps TRBD1 as D (5 bases). The CDR3 consists of 14 residues. V lost 4 bases and J 5 bases, leaving 15 bases between the germline ends. The germline gives CDR1 SGHKS, CDR2 YYEKEE (reference sequence). For the CDR3, the DNA is TGTGCCAGCAGCCGGCAGGGTGCCGGGGAGACCCAGTACTTC. Its protein is CASSRQGAGETQYF. Complete variable domain (other parts from reference TRBV5-5 and TRBJ2-5): DAGVTQSPTHLIKTRGQQVTLRCSPISGHKSVSWYQQVLGQGPQFIFQYYEKEERGRGNFPDRFSARQFPNYSSELNVNALLLGDSALYLCASSRQGAGETQYFGPGTRLLVL.

This sequence joins TRBV5-1 and TRBJ2-3; D is perhaps TRBD2 (6 bases). The CDR3 is 16 amino acids. Trimming took off 0 bases at V and 2 bases at J, with 13 bases between the two ends. Germline CDR1 SGHRS, CDR2 YFSETQ. Here the CDR3 DNA reads TGCGCCAGCAGCTTGGGACTAGGTGGGAACACAGATACGCAGTATTTT. The encoded protein is CASSLGLGGNTDTQYF.

As DNA, the CDR3 is TGTGCCAGCAGGTCGGGACAGGGGTTGTACAATGAGCAGTTCTTC. Translating gives CASRSGQGLYNEQFF. The V and J genes are TRBV2 and TRBJ2-1; 10 nucleotides line up with TRBD1. The CDR3 consists of 15 residues. With 6 bases clipped from V and 4 bases from J, the junction kept 6 bases outside the gene matches. Germline V CDR1 and CDR2: SNHLY, FYNNEI.

The chain uses TRBV6-5 and TRBJ2-7; TRBD1 matches at 12 bases. Germline CDR1 MNHEY, CDR2 SVGAGI. Unmatched junction bases numbered 3, after V lost 5 bases and J lost 4 bases. The CDR3 length is 14 residues. The chain's CDR3 is CASSRDRGQYEQYF. DNA of the CDR3: TGTGCCAGCAGTCGGGACAGGGGGCAATACGAGCAGTACTTC.

This CDR3 is CASSGITGLYEQYF. The DNA of the CDR3 is TGTGCCAGCAGCGGCATAACAGGGCTCTACGAGCAGTACTTC. The rearrangement joins TRBV11-2 to TRBJ2-7, with a possible D match to TRBD1 (6 bases). Germline V gives CDR1 SGHAT, CDR2 FQNNGV. The CDR3 is 14 residues long. Trimming took 5 bases from V and 3 from J, leaving 14 bases between them.

The rearrangement links TRBV5-1 to TRBJ2-7; TRBD1 might be the D (5 bases). The CDR3 spans 13 residues. V was cut by 2 bases and J by 2 bases, with 8 bases left in between. Per germline, CDR1 SGHRS and CDR2 YFSETQ. The CDR3 coding sequence is TGCGCCAGCAGCTTAGACAGAACCTACGAGCAGTACTTC. This codes for CASSLDRTYEQYF.

The gene calls are TRBV9 and TRBJ2-3; TRBD2 matches at 11 bases. The CDR3 has 16 amino acids. CDR1 is SGDLS and CDR2 is YYNGEE in the germline V gene. The V gene end was trimmed by 4 bases and the J gene end by 6 bases; junction bases not matched to a gene: 10. CDR3 nucleotides: TGTGCCAGCAGCACTGATAGCGGGGGGGCCGGGGATACGCAGTATTTT. The encoded protein is CASSTDSGGAGDTQYF.

This clone was observed a single time. This chain joins TRBV2 and TRBJ2-5; 12 bases match TRBD2. V trimming: 7 bases; J trimming: 4 bases; junction bases outside the gene matches: 7. CDR1 and CDR2 from the germline V gene are SNHLY and FYNNEI. This CDR3 comprises 15 residues. The CDR3 loop reads CASNPLAGGRETQYF. Written as DNA, the CDR3 is TGTGCCAGCAACCCCCTAGCGGGGGGGCGAGAGACCCAGTACTTC.

V and J are TRBV19 and TRBJ2-7; 7 bases are shared with TRBD1. The CDR3 covers 15 residues. Germline V CDR1 and CDR2: LNHDA, SQIVND (reference sequence). The V and J ends lost 5 bases and 4 bases, in that order; junction bases with no gene match: 11. The CDR3 DNA reads TGTGCCAGTAGTGTACAGGGGTATATGGGGTACGAGCAGTACTTC. It encodes CASSVQGYMGYEQYF.

The rearrangement joins TRBV2 to TRBJ2-7, with TRBD1 matching over 8 bases. This CDR3 is built from 14 residues. Trimming took 4 bases from V and 2 from J; bases not matched to a gene: 4. Germline V lookup: CDR1 SNHLY, CDR2 FYNNEI. This CDR3 is CASSGQGITYEQYF. In nucleotides, the CDR3 is TGTGCCAGCAGTGGACAGGGGATCACCTACGAGCAGTACTTC.

The rearrangement links TRBV7-6 to TRBJ1-1, with TRBD1 matching 8 bases. The CDR3 covers 16 residues. V trimming: 5 bases; J trimming: 1 base; junction bases outside the gene matches: 9. Germline V lookup: CDR1 SGHVS, CDR2 FNYEAQ. The CDR3 DNA reads as TGTGCCAGCAGCACCCAGGGGGCGGGGGCGAACACTGAAGCTTTCTTT. Amino acids: CASSTQGAGANTEAFF.

V is TRBV7-3 and J is TRBJ2-3; TRBD2 agrees at 10 bases. The V gene's germline CDR1 is SGHTA and CDR2 FQGTGA. Trimming took 5 bases from V and 4 from J; bases not matched to a gene: 3. The CDR3 runs 14 residues. The CDR3 sequence: CASSPTSGSDTQYF. The CDR3 bases are TGTGCCAGCAGCCCGACTAGCGGGTCAGATACGCAGTATTTT.

V is TRBV29-1 and J is TRBJ2-3; D uncertain. This CDR3 contains 12 residues. Trimming pared 4 bases from V and 6 bases from J, leaving 11 bases between. Germline CDR1 SQVTM, CDR2 ANQGSEA. In nucleotides, the CDR3 is TGCAGCGTTGCCGCGGTTGCGGATACGCAGTATTTT. It yields the protein CSVAAVADTQYF.

This clone was observed a single time. The chain is built from TRBV27 and TRBJ1-4; D unresolved. There are 13 residues in the CDR3. CDR1 MNHEY and CDR2 SMNVEV come from the germline V gene (reference sequence). V lost 4 bases to trimming and J lost 4 bases, with 7 bases between them. For the CDR3, the DNA is TGTGCCAGCAGTTGGGCCGATAATGAAAAACTGTTTTTT. Translating it yields CASSWADNEKLFF.

The V and J genes are TRBV9 and TRBJ2-2, with 11 bases lining up with TRBD1. Per germline, CDR1 SGDLS and CDR2 YYNGEE. This CDR3 has 18 amino acids. Losses at the gene ends were 0 bases for V and 3 bases for J; bases not matched to a gene: 7. CDR3 residues: CASSVAGVDRGHTGELFF. The CDR3 DNA reads TGTGCCAGCAGCGTAGCTGGGGTGGACAGGGGGCACACCGGGGAGCTGTTTTTT.

V and J are TRBV6-5 and TRBJ2-7; 11 bases align to TRBD1. From germline, CDR1 is MNHEY and CDR2 SVGAGI. V shed 0 bases and J 4 bases; nucleotides not matched to a gene: 2. The CDR3 has 15 amino acids. CDR3 sequence: CASSYSGQGGYEQYF. CDR3 bases: TGTGCCAGCAGTTACTCGGGACAGGGGGGATACGAGCAGTACTTC.

The V gene is TRBV2, the J gene TRBJ2-7; a weak D match, TRBD2 (5 bases). There are 11 residues in the CDR3. The germline V gene has CDR1 SNHLY and CDR2 FYNNEI. Trimming stripped 8 bases from V and 3 bases from J, with 8 bases between. The CDR3 sequence: CASLGSYEQYF. The CDR3 nucleotides read TGTGCCAGCCTTGGGAGCTACGAGCAGTACTTC.

The V call is TRBV18, the J call TRBJ1-1, with TRBD1 matching over 7 bases. Germline CDR1 KGHSH, CDR2 LQKENI. CDR3 length equals 15 residues. The J segment lost 2 bases and the V segment lost 2 bases, leaving 5 bases of the junction unmatched. CDR3 coding DNA: TGTGCCAGCTCACCAACGGGACAGAGTAACACTGAAGCTTTCTTT. Its protein product is CASSPTGQSNTEAFF.

This chain links TRBV30 with TRBJ1-5; D call uncertain. Trimming took 0 bases from V and 5 from J, leaving 11 bases between them. The CDR3 length is 14 residues. Germline loops: CDR1 GTSNPN, CDR2 SVGIG (reference sequence). Written as DNA, the CDR3 is TGTGCCTGGAGTGTACCTCCAGGCTATCAGCCCCAGCATTTT. Translating gives CAWSVPPGYQPQHF.

The chain is built from TRBV30 and TRBJ1-2; tentative D call: TRBD1 (5 bases). With 8 bases removed from V and 2 bases from J, the gap between germline ends came to 15 bases. The germline gives CDR1 GTSNPN, CDR2 SVGIG (reference sequence). The CDR3 length is 13 residues. CDR3 residues: CALFPGRNYGYTF. DNA of the CDR3: TGTGCCCTTTTTCCAGGGAGGAACTATGGCTACACCTTC.

The chain carries TRBV6-1 and TRBJ1-2; TRBD1 aligns across 10 bases. J gave up 7 bases and V 6 bases, and 5 bases lay outside the gene matches. Per germline, CDR1 MNHNS and CDR2 SASEGT. The CDR3 consists of 13 residues. CDR3 in amino acids: CASSRQGAGGYTF. CDR3 nucleotides: TGTGCCAGCAGCCGACAGGGGGCTGGTGGCTACACCTTC.

CDR3 amino acids: CASSEKQGRTGYTF. The CDR3 bases are TGTGCCAGCAGTGAAAAACAGGGTCGTACTGGCTACACCTTC. The genes are TRBV6-1 and TRBJ1-2; a possible D gene is TRBD1 (6 bases). The CDR3 consists of 14 residues. Germline V gene sequence: CDR1 MNHNS, CDR2 SASEGT. V was trimmed by 2 bases and J by 7 bases, leaving 14 bases between them.

This chain connects TRBV10-1 to TRBJ2-2; 8 nucleotides line up with TRBD1. V was pared by 6 bases and J by 2 bases, with 2 bases of the junction left unmatched. Per germline, CDR1 WNHNN and CDR2 SYGVQD (reference sequence). This CDR3 is built from 14 residues. This CDR3 reads CASSGTGNTGELFF. In DNA form, the CDR3 reads TGCGCCAGCAGCGGGACAGGAAACACCGGGGAGCTGTTTTTT.

The chain joins TRBV21-1 to TRBJ2-7; the D call of TRBD2 is as the table states it, not checked on the DNA. TRBV21-1 is a known pseudogene. The CDR3 is 15 amino acids. The CDR3 sequence: CASSNASGGRYEQYF. The CDR3 DNA reads TGTGCCAGCAGCAACGCTAGCGGGGGACGCTACGAGCAGTACTTC.

This clone has a single count. The V call is TRBV7-9, the J call TRBJ1-1, with TRBD1 matching over 10 bases. The germline gives CDR1 SEHNR, CDR2 FQNEAQ (reference sequence). The CDR3 is 15 amino acids. With 1 base clipped from V and 7 bases from J, the junction kept 6 bases outside the gene matches. The CDR3 DNA reads TGTGCCAGCAGCTTAGGGGGGGACAGGGGAGGTGAAGCTTTCTTT. It specifies CASSLGGDRGGEAFF.

This clone came up a few times. The CDR3 coding sequence is TGCGCCAGCAGCCAGGACAGATGGACTGAAGCTTTCTTT. Translated, it gives CASSQDRWTEAFF. The chain joins TRBV4-1 to TRBJ1-1; TRBD1 is a possible D gene (6 bases). The CDR3 is made up of 13 amino acids. Germline CDR1 MGHRA, CDR2 YSYEKL. V dropped 3 bases and J dropped 5 bases, with 10 bases sitting between them.